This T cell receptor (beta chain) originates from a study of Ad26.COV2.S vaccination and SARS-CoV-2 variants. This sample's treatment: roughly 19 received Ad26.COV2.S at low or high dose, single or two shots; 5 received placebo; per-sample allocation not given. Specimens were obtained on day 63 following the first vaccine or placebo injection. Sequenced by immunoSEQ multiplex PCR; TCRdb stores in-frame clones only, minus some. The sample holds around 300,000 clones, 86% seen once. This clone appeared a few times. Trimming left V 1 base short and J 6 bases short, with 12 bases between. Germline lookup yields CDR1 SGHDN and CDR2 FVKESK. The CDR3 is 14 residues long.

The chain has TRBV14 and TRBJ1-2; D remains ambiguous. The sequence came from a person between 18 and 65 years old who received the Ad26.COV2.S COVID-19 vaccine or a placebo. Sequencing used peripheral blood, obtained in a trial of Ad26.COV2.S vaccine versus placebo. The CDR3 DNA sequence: TGTGCCAGCAGCCAAGTCAGTGCGGCTGATGGCTACACCTTC. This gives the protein CASSQVSAADGYTF.